Presented here are 9 T cell receptor beta chains from one specimen sequenced in a study of T cell responses to AZD1222 COVID-19 vaccine. Data came from immunoSEQ multiplex PCR; TCRdb stores just in-frame clones and leaves some out. This sample has 95,000 to 150,000 clones; 91% occur once, and the top ten carry 5% to 6%. The starting material was peripheral blood, obtained on day 0 of AZD1222 vaccination. Receptors originate from an adult in good health.

V is TRBV3-1 (or the pseudogene TRBV3-2) and J is TRBJ2-2; the D call may be TRBD1 or TRBD2 (5 bases each). In germline, CDR1 is LGHDT, CDR2 YNNKEL (reference sequence). V was trimmed by 4 bases and J by 4 bases, leaving 16 bases between them. This CDR3 is 16 amino acids long. The CDR3, as DNA: TGTGCCAGCAGCCGCACGAGGGCAAGGGGCACCGGGGAGCTGTTTTTT. Its translation is CASSRTRARGTGELFF.

This chain links TRBV4-2 with TRBJ1-2; D gene uncertain. Germline V lookup: CDR1 LGHNA, CDR2 YNFKEQ. Trimming took 6 bases from V and 1 from J, leaving 18 bases between them. The CDR3 is 16 residues long. CDR3 DNA: TGTGCCAGCAGGGACGACGGGCAAGGATTTAACTATGGCTACACCTTC. Translation: CASRDDGQGFNYGYTF.

The CDR3 region has the DNA TGTGCCTGGATATCAGGTTATGGCTACACCTTC. Amino acid sequence: CAWISGYGYTF. The chain joins TRBV30 to TRBJ1-2; D is uncertain. The CDR3 covers 11 residues. Germline V gene sequence: CDR1 GTSNPN, CDR2 SVGIG (reference sequence). Between the trimmed V and J ends, which lost 4 bases and 5 bases, there was a span of 8 bases.

This CDR3 is CASSRETSGRATDTQYF. The CDR3 region has the DNA TGCGCCAGCAGCCGTGAGACTAGCGGGAGGGCCACAGATACGCAGTATTTT. This sequence joins TRBV4-1 and TRBJ2-3; TRBD2 matches at 14 bases. The CDR3 runs to 17 residues. The germline V gene encodes CDR1 MGHRA and CDR2 YSYEKL. V gave up 4 bases and J gave up 2 bases; unmatched junction bases: 5.

Only one count was recorded for this clone. The rearrangement joins TRBV28 to TRBJ1-5; no clear D. The CDR3 runs 17 residues. V dropped 6 bases and J dropped 7 bases, with 25 bases sitting between them. CDR1 and CDR2 from the germline V gene are MDHEN and SYDVKM. CDR3 bases: TGTGCCAGCAGCTCCGTGGACGGTTCTGGGAGATCACAGCCCCAGCATTTT. Its protein product is CASSSVDGSGRSQPQHF.

The rearrangement joins TRBV9 to TRBJ1-1; TRBD1 is a possible D gene (5 bases). V was trimmed by 3 bases and J by 1 base, leaving 16 bases between them. The germline CDR1 and CDR2 sequences are SGDLS and YYNGEE. The CDR3 sequence is 16 residues long. The CDR3 bases are TGTGCCAGCAGCGCAGAGCAGAAGAGGGGGAACACTGAAGCTTTCTTT. This encodes CASSAEQKRGNTEAFF. The full variable domain, completed using reference TRBV9 and TRBJ1-1, is DSGVTQTPKHLITATGQRVTLRCSPRSGDLSVYWYQQSLDQGLQFLIQYYNGEERAKGNILERFSAQQFPDLHSELNLSSLELGDSALYFCASSAEQKRGNTEAFFGQGTRLTVV.

This CDR3 is CASSLAGETQYF. CDR3 nucleotides: TGTGCCAGCAGTCTAGCGGGGGAGACCCAGTACTTC. The rearrangement joins TRBV6-5 to TRBJ2-5, with TRBD2 matching over 9 bases. CDR1 and CDR2 from the germline V gene are MNHEY and SVGAGI. There are 12 residues in the CDR3. V was pared by 5 bases and J by 5 bases, with 0 bases of the junction left unmatched.

This clone has just one count. The rearrangement joins TRBV30 to TRBJ2-1; D gene uncertain. Germline V gene lookup returns CDR1 GTSNPN and CDR2 SVGIG (reference sequence). The CDR3 runs 12 residues. The germline V and J ends were trimmed by 0 bases and 6 bases, with 6 bases remaining between them. The CDR3 loop is CAWSVGSNEQFF. DNA of the CDR3: TGTGCCTGGAGTGTAGGGTCCAATGAGCAGTTCTTC.

The chain has TRBV19 and TRBJ1-5; D is possibly TRBD1 (6 bases). Trimming cost V 5 bases and J 2 bases, with 13 bases left between them. The germline gives CDR1 LNHDA, CDR2 SQIVND (reference sequence). The CDR3 has 15 residues. This CDR3 reads CASSAGTSGNQPQHF. Here the CDR3 DNA reads TGTGCCAGTAGTGCTGGGACATCAGGCAATCAGCCCCAGCATTTT.